These 18 T cell receptor delta chains originate from one sample sequenced in a study of Vγ9Vδ2 T cells in congenital toxoplasmosis. cDNA was made by template-switch reverse transcription with TRGC- and TRDC-specific primers in one tube. The TRGC primer was designed to target TRGC1 and TRGC2 alike. TCRdb reanalysed the reads with CATT. The sample holds some 200 delta-chain clones, 11% seen once. Sequencing was performed on gamma-delta T cells from blood. Receptors originate from a child younger than 10 born to a mother with Toxoplasma gondii infection during pregnancy, either congenitally infected or uninfected (not recorded which).

To note about this clone: The protein TCRdb lists belongs to a much larger clone and differs from this DNA's translation at residue 12, which points to a read error; the protein shown is made from the DNA. The chain has TRDV2 and TRDJ3, with 10 bases identical to TRDD3. The CDR3 length is 19 residues. Germline values: CDR1 GEAIGNYY, CDR2 EKD. The DNA of the CDR3 is TGTGCCTGTGACCCCGTACTGGGGGATTCCTCCCGGGACACCCGACAGATGTTTTTC. This codes for CACDPVLGDSSRDTRQMFF.

Points on this clone: A read error likely explains this, since a far larger clone differs by one base. The same CDR3 is also encoded by other DNA sequences in this sample. This chain joins TRDV2 and TRDJ3, with 12 bases lining up with TRDD3. Germline V lookup: CDR1 GEAIGNYY, CDR2 EKD. This CDR3 spans 19 amino acids. With 2 bases clipped from V and 4 bases from J, the junction kept 8 bases outside the gene matches. CDR3 nucleotides: TGTGCCTGTGACAGCTGGGGGATACGTAGCTCTTGGGACACCCGACAGATGTTTTTC. It yields the protein CACDSWGIRSSWDTRQMFF.

This clone came up a few times. TCRdb attributes to this sequence the protein of a much larger clone, which differs from the DNA translation at residue 5; a read error is likely, and the protein displayed is translated from the DNA. This chain connects TRDV2 to TRDJ3, with D unclear. The V gene lost 3 bases and the J gene lost 0 bases, with 14 bases spanning the gap. Germline loops: CDR1 GEAIGNYY, CDR2 EKD. The CDR3 has 18 amino acids. CDR3 residues: CACDATEGLSWDTRQMFF. The DNA for the CDR3 is TGTGCCTGTGACGCTACGGAGGGCCTCTCCTGGGACACCCGACAGATGTTTTTC.

Comment on this clone: This likely came from a read error, as a far larger clone is one base away. Other DNA sequences of this sample code for an identical CDR3. The chain is built from TRDV2 and TRDJ3; D is undetermined. Germline V gene lookup returns CDR1 GEAIGNYY and CDR2 EKD. This CDR3 has 18 amino acids. With 0 bases removed from V and 0 bases from J, the gap between germline ends came to 11 bases. The CDR3 coding sequence is TGTGCCTGTGACACCACGGAGGGCCTCTCCTGGGACACCCGACAGATGTTTTTC. Protein sequence: CACDTTEGLSWDTRQMFF.

This clone was observed a handful of times. TCRdb records a much larger clone's protein for this DNA, with a difference at residue 12 that likely arises from a read error; the protein given is the translation of the DNA. The chain is built from TRDV1 and TRDJ1; TRDD3 agrees at 9 bases. The CDR3 runs 22 residues. The germline V gene has CDR1 TSWWSYY and CDR2 QGS. After removal of 4 bases from V and 2 bases from J, the junction contained 26 bases not matched to a gene. The CDR3: CALGAQEPLPCSAGDTTDKLIF. DNA for the CDR3: TGTGCTCTTGGGGCACAAGAACCGCTTCCCTGTAGTGCGGGGGATACTACCGATAAACTCATCTTT.

This clone is hyperexpanded in the sample. Other DNA sequences within the sample encode an identical CDR3. J is TRDJ2 and V is TRDV2; D may be TRDD3 (5 bases). The germline gives CDR1 GEAIGNYY, CDR2 EKD. The CDR3 has 13 residues. V shed 0 bases and J shed 4 bases, with 5 bases lying between them. The CDR3 coding sequence is TGTGCCTGTGACACCTGGGGGACAGCACAACTCTTCTTT. It codes for CACDTWGTAQLFF.

This clone was counted between two and nine times. This likely came from a read error, as a far larger clone is one base away. Other DNA sequences in this sample translate to the same CDR3. The chain links TRDV2 to TRDJ3, with TRDD3 matching over 12 bases. The CDR3 loop spans 19 amino acids. Looked up from germline, CDR1 is GEAIGNYY and CDR2 is EKD. The CDR3 DNA reads TGTGCCTGTGACAGCTGGGGGATACGTAGCTCCTGGGACACACGACAGATGTTTTTC. Translated, it gives CACDSWGIRSSWDTRQMFF.

This clone was counted only a few times. The gene calls are TRDV1 and TRDJ1; 7 bases fit TRDD2. The CDR3 is 25 residues long. Losses at the gene ends were 0 bases for V and 4 bases for J; bases not matched to a gene: 35. CDR1 is TSWWSYY and CDR2 is QGS in the germline V gene. CDR3 amino acids: CALGELHLLHPLLPISSGWNDKLIF. DNA of the CDR3: TGTGCTCTTGGGGAACTCCATCTTCTTCATCCACTACTTCCTATATCGTCGGGGTGGAACGATAAACTCATCTTT.

V is TRAV29/DV5 and J is TRDJ1, with 8 bases matching TRDD3. V dropped 2 bases and J dropped 0; count of bases not matched to a gene: 18. The CDR3 spans 19 residues. Germline lookup yields CDR1 NSMFDY and CDR2 ISSIKDK. The CDR3 region is CAARPGRCWGSLYTDKLIF. The CDR3, as DNA: TGTGCAGCAAGACCGGGGCGGTGCTGGGGGAGCCTGTACACCGATAAACTCATCTTT.

The sample holds a few counts of this clone. The rearrangement uses TRDV1 and TRDJ1; TRDD2 is a possible D gene (8 bases). The germline V gene has CDR1 TSWWSYY and CDR2 QGS. V lost 3 bases and J 0 bases, leaving 20 bases between the germline ends. The CDR3 covers 18 residues. CDR3 loop: CALGELPTLLGYTDKLIF. DNA for the CDR3: TGTGCTCTTGGGGAGCTTCCTACGTTACTGGGGTACACCGATAAACTCATCTTT.

This clone was recorded a few times. TCRdb pairs this DNA with a much larger clone's protein that differs at residue 8, likely a read error; the protein shown was translated from the DNA. This chain links TRDV2 with TRDJ3; TRDD3 agrees at 9 bases. Trimming removed 2 bases from V and 0 bases from J; junction bases left unmatched: 7. This CDR3 has 19 amino acids. Germline CDR1 and CDR2: GEAIGNYY and EKD. CDR3: CACDSWGMRSSWDTRQMFF. The DNA of the CDR3 is TGTGCCTGTGACAGCTGGGGGATGCGTAGCTCCTGGGACACCCGACAGATGTTTTTC.

This clone was seen more than once but under ten times. It differs at one base from a far larger clone, so likely a read error. Other DNA sequences in the sample encode the same CDR3. The chain is built from TRDV2 and TRDJ2; 11 bases fit TRDD3. Germline CDR1 and CDR2: GEAIGNYY and EKD. J lost 3 bases, V lost 3 bases, and 5 bases had no gene match. CDR3 length: 16 residues. The CDR3 nucleotides are TGTGCCTGTGACGTACTGGGGGATATTCTGACAGCACAACTCTTCTTT. As protein: CACDVLGDILTAQLFF.

There are a few counts of this clone. TCRdb assigns this DNA the protein of a much larger clone, which departs from its translation at residue 9; this likely reflects a read error, and the protein shown comes from translating the DNA. The V and J genes are TRDV2 and TRDJ2, with 11 bases that match TRDD3. There are 16 residues in the CDR3. In germline, CDR1 is GEAIGNYY, CDR2 EKD. With 3 bases clipped from V and 2 bases from J, the junction kept 4 bases outside the gene matches. The chain's CDR3 is CACDVLGDMLTAQLFF. The DNA of the CDR3 is TGTGCCTGTGACGTACTGGGGGATATGTTGACAGCACAACTCTTCTTT.

V and J are TRDV2 and TRDJ1, with D possibly TRDD3 on 6 matching bases. The CDR3 is 13 residues long. Germline assignment: CDR1 GEAIGNYY and CDR2 EKD. V was clipped by 0 bases and J by 2 bases, with 6 bases between them. CDR3 nucleotides: TGTGCCTGTGACACCTGGGGGACCGATAAACTCATCTTT. This gives the protein CACDTWGTDKLIF.

This clone occurred a few times. The protein given by TCRdb reflects a much larger clone and differs at residue 14 from this DNA's translation, likely from a read error; the protein shown is the DNA's translation. This chain links TRDV2 with TRDJ3, with 9 positions matching TRDD3. The CDR3 runs to 19 residues. CDR1 is GEAIGNYY and CDR2 is EKD in the germline V gene. The CDR3 DNA sequence: TGTGCCTGTGACACCGGGGGGATACAGGGCTCCTGGGACGCCCGACAGATGTTTTTC. It codes for CACDTGGIQGSWDARQMFF.

This clone has only a few counts. TCRdb has a much larger clone's protein, which differs at residue 8 from the translation of this DNA, likely because of a read error; what is shown is the protein translated from the DNA. The rearrangement joins TRDV2 to TRDJ3, with 7 bases matching TRDD3. The CDR3 has 19 amino acids. After removal of 2 bases from V and 0 bases from J, the junction contained 9 bases not matched to a gene. The germline V gene encodes CDR1 GEAIGNYY and CDR2 EKD. For the CDR3, the DNA is TGTGCCTGTGACAGCTGGGGGGTACGTAGCTCCTGGGACACCCGACAGATGTTTTTC. Protein sequence: CACDSWGVRSSWDTRQMFF.

About this clone itself: The protein in TCRdb stems from a much larger clone and differs at residue 6 from this DNA's translation, likely a read error; here the protein is translated from the DNA. The V gene is TRDV2, the J gene TRDJ3; 10 positions agree with TRDD3. CDR3 length: 19 amino acids. V dropped 3 bases and J dropped 0; count of bases not matched to a gene: 7. Per germline, CDR1 GEAIGNYY and CDR2 EKD. The chain's CDR3 is CACDPILGDSSWDTRQMFF. The CDR3 DNA follows: TGTGCCTGTGACCCCATACTGGGGGATTCCTCCTGGGACACCCGACAGATGTTTTTC.

Comment on this clone: Given a far larger clone just one base away, this is likely a sequencing read error. The same CDR3 also results from other DNA sequences found in this sample. The chain couples TRDV2 to TRDJ3; 10 bases are shared with TRDD3. The V gene end was trimmed by 7 bases and the J gene end by 0 bases; junction bases not matched to a gene: 11. This CDR3 has 19 residues. Germline CDR1 GEAIGNYY, CDR2 EKD. Written as DNA, the CDR3 is TGTGCCTGCGACCCCGTACTGGGGGATTCCTCCTGGGACACCCGACAGATGTTTTTC. Protein product: CACDPVLGDSSWDTRQMFF.